This T cell receptor (beta chain) emerged from a study of CD8 T cells in ankylosing spondylitis. General study points: About 8 highly homologous variants made up a TCR beta motif, and this motif appeared characteristic of ankylosing spondylitis blood. Matched synovial fluid from ankylosing spondylitis patients was reported to be enriched for disease-linked clones.

The authors made TCR beta libraries by quantitative 5'-RACE with molecular barcodes. TCRdb re-derived calls from the 5' RACE reads in MiXCR, one entry per CDR3 protein. The data show about 510,000 distinct CDR3 sequences, about 5.7% seen once. The CDR3 has 15 residues. The germline gives CDR1 DFQATT, CDR2 SNEGSKA (reference sequence). The ends were cut back, 1 base at V and 7 bases at J, with 17 bases in the middle. This clonotype was observed many times. Antigen specificity is unknown. The chain uses TRBV20-1 and TRBJ1-5; D is perhaps TRBD1 (5 bases). The TCR was taken from a male donor with ankylosing spondylitis. The sample was blood, either unsorted or a sorted T cell fraction (not recorded which). DNA of the CDR3: TGCAGTGCTAGAGTCACAGGACTCCTCAGCCAGCCCCAGCATTTT. Translated: CSARVTGLLSQPQHF.